Listed below are T cell receptor beta chains from one sample, sequenced in a study of human T cells and chemical hapten exposure. Each CDR3 protein gets one entry after TCRdb re-called the RACE reads with MiXCR. The sample has some 39,000 distinct CDR3 sequences, 6% to 9.5% seen once. The specimen was whole blood, collected in connection with sensitization to the hapten diphenylcyclopropenone (DPC). The receptors shown here come from a woman between 45 and 65 years old with alopecia areata. Some clones in this sample may be carry-over from other donors' samples. The CDR3 runs from the conserved cysteine through the conserved F or W. A D gene is named only where the DNA matches it firmly. Clone size appears in some rows only: once, few, many, or a class for an expanded clone.

clone size: many; J gene: TRBJ1-5; D gene: -; V gene: TRBV19; CDR3 DNA: TGTGCCCCCGATCAGCCCCAGCATTTT; CDR3 protein: CAPDQPQHF
clone size: -; J gene: TRBJ2-6; D gene: TRBD1; V gene: TRBV5-1; CDR3 DNA: TGCGCCAGCAGCTTGGGGGCCTACAGTACGGACAGGGCCGGCTCTGGGGCCAACGTCCTGACTTTC; CDR3 protein: CASSLGAYSTDRAGSGANVLTF
clone size: many; J gene: TRBJ2-7; D gene: TRBD2; V gene: TRBV3-1; CDR3 DNA: TGTGCCAGCAGCCACCCCTCGGTCGGGACTAGCGGGGGAAGCCAGTACTTC; CDR3 protein: CASSHPSVGTSGGSQYF
clone size: many; J gene: TRBJ2-3; D gene: -; V gene: TRBV7-9; CDR3 DNA: TGTGCCAGCAGCCTAAAGGCAGATACGCAGTATTTT; CDR3 protein: CASSLKADTQYF
clone size: many; J gene: TRBJ2-1; D gene: -; V gene: TRBV11-2; CDR3 DNA: TGTGCCAGCAGCTTAGGCCCTAGCGCCCCCAATGAGCAGTTCTTC; CDR3 protein: CASSLGPSAPNEQFF
clone size: -; J gene: TRBJ2-6; D gene: -; V gene: TRBV19; CDR3 DNA: TGTGCCAGTAGTATTGGAAGCGGTCTCTCTGGGGCCAACGTCCTGACTTTC; CDR3 protein: CASSIGSGLSGANVLTF
clone size: many; J gene: TRBJ2-1; D gene: -; V gene: TRBV27; CDR3 DNA: TGTGCCAGCAGAACTGGCGGGACCTCCTACAATGAGCAGTTCTTC; CDR3 protein: CASRTGGTSYNEQFF
clone size: many; J gene: TRBJ2-5; D gene: TRBD2; V gene: TRBV2; CDR3 DNA: TGTGCCAGCAGTGGAGGACTAGCCATCCAAGAGACCCAGTACTTC; CDR3 protein: CASSGGLAIQETQYF
clone size: many; J gene: TRBJ1-1; D gene: -; V gene: TRBV6-2/TRBV6-3; CDR3 DNA: TGTGCCAGCAGTTACTGGGGCGCGAAGGCCCCTGAAGCTTTCTTT; CDR3 protein: CASSYWGAKAPEAFF
clone size: many; J gene: TRBJ2-2; D gene: TRBD2; V gene: TRBV30; CDR3 DNA: TGTGCCTGGGCCCGACGCGGGAGGGTTGCCGGGGAGCTGTTTTTT; CDR3 protein: CAWARRGRVAGELFF
clone size: many; J gene: TRBJ2-2; D gene: -; V gene: TRBV29-1; CDR3 DNA: TGCAGCGTCGGGGTTCCCGGGGAGCTGTTTTTT; CDR3 protein: CSVGVPGELFF
clone size: many; J gene: TRBJ2-7; D gene: -; V gene: TRBV20-1; CDR3 DNA: TGCAGTGCTAGAGATCCTGGCAGAGACTACGAGCAGTACTTC; CDR3 protein: CSARDPGRDYEQYF
clone size: many; J gene: TRBJ1-5; D gene: TRBD1; V gene: TRBV6-1; CDR3 DNA: TGTGCCATTCGTCCCGACAGGGGGCAAGGTCAGCCCCAGCATTTT; CDR3 protein: CAIRPDRGQGQPQHF
clone size: -; J gene: TRBJ2-3; D gene: TRBD2; V gene: TRBV3-1; CDR3 DNA: TGTGCCAGCAGCCAAGTAGCAACGGGACTAGCGGAAGACACAGATACGCAGTATTTT; CDR3 protein: CASSQVATGLAEDTDTQYF
clone size: -; J gene: TRBJ2-1; D gene: TRBD2; V gene: TRBV11-3; CDR3 DNA: TGTGCCAGCAGCGAAACTAGCGGGAGAATCGAGAATGAGCAGTTCTTC; CDR3 protein: CASSETSGRIENEQFF
clone size: many; J gene: TRBJ2-2; D gene: -; V gene: TRBV19; CDR3 DNA: TGTGCCAGCACCAGGGGCTACAACACCGGGGAGCTGTTTTTT; CDR3 protein: CASTRGYNTGELFF
clone size: -; J gene: TRBJ2-3; D gene: TRBD2; V gene: TRBV7-3; CDR3 DNA: TGTGCCAGCAGCTCTAGCGGGCCGGGGGTAAATACGCAGTATTTT; CDR3 protein: CASSSSGPGVNTQYF
clone size: many; J gene: TRBJ2-7; D gene: TRBD1; V gene: TRBV11-2; CDR3 DNA: TGTGCCAGCAGCCCTACCGCCGGACAGGGGGACGAGCAGTACTTC; CDR3 protein: CASSPTAGQGDEQYF
clone size: many; J gene: TRBJ2-5; D gene: TRBD2; V gene: TRBV10-3; CDR3 DNA: TGTGGCACGGCGGCGGGAGCAGGGGAGACCCAGTACTTC; CDR3 protein: CGTAAGAGETQYF
clone size: many; J gene: TRBJ1-4; D gene: -; V gene: TRBV5-1; CDR3 DNA: TGCGCCAGCAGCACGGGCGGACAGGAAAAACTGTTTTTT; CDR3 protein: CASSTGGQEKLFF
clone size: many; J gene: TRBJ2-3; D gene: TRBD2; V gene: TRBV2; CDR3 DNA: TGTGCCAGCAGTCTGACTAGCGGGAGTTTGTATCCACCAGATACGCAGTATTTT; CDR3 protein: CASSLTSGSLYPPDTQYF
clone size: -; J gene: TRBJ2-7; D gene: TRBD2; V gene: TRBV20-1; CDR3 DNA: TGCAGTGCTAGATCCGGGACTAGCGGGAGAAGAGACGAGCAGTACTTC; CDR3 protein: CSARSGTSGRRDEQYF
clone size: many; J gene: TRBJ2-1; D gene: -; V gene: TRBV29-1; CDR3 DNA: TGCAGCGTTGACCAGAACCATGAGCAGTTCTTC; CDR3 protein: CSVDQNHEQFF
clone size: many; J gene: TRBJ2-1; D gene: TRBD2; V gene: TRBV11-2; CDR3 DNA: TGTGCCAGCAGCCCAGGGACTAGCCGCTCCTACAATGAGCAGTTCTTC; CDR3 protein: CASSPGTSRSYNEQFF
clone size: few; J gene: TRBJ2-3; D gene: -; V gene: TRBV11-3; CDR3 DNA: TGTGCCAGCAGCGGGACCTCCGGAGATACGCAGTATTTT; CDR3 protein: CASSGTSGDTQYF
clone size: many; J gene: TRBJ2-3; D gene: -; V gene: TRBV7-9; CDR3 DNA: TGTGCCAGCAGCCCTGGGAGAGATACGCAGTATTTT; CDR3 protein: CASSPGRDTQYF
clone size: -; J gene: TRBJ2-5; D gene: -; V gene: TRBV28; CDR3 DNA: TGTGCCAGCAGGGGGGCCTCCAAGAGCGGGGAGACCCAGTACTTC; CDR3 protein: CASRGASKSGETQYF
clone size: -; J gene: TRBJ2-6; D gene: -; V gene: TRBV18; CDR3 DNA: TGTGCCAGCTCACCCTACGACGGGGAGAGACGGGTCCTGACTTTC; CDR3 protein: CASSPYDGERRVLTF
clone size: many; J gene: TRBJ2-7; D gene: TRBD1; V gene: TRBV6-5; CDR3 DNA: TGTGCCAGCAACCGGGACAGGGTTTCCCACGAGCAGTACTTC; CDR3 protein: CASNRDRVSHEQYF
clone size: many; J gene: TRBJ1-5; D gene: TRBD1; V gene: TRBV6-1; CDR3 DNA: TGTGCCAGCAGTTTGACAGGGCCTCTGCCCCAGCATTTT; CDR3 protein: CASSLTGPLPQHF
clone size: -; J gene: TRBJ1-2; D gene: TRBD1; V gene: TRBV29-1; CDR3 DNA: TGCAGCGTAGGGGACAGGGGCAACTATGGCTACACCTTC; CDR3 protein: CSVGDRGNYGYTF
clone size: many; J gene: TRBJ2-3; D gene: TRBD2; V gene: TRBV18; CDR3 DNA: TGTGCCAGCTCACCGGGAGGGAGAGCAGATACGCAGTATTTT; CDR3 protein: CASSPGGRADTQYF
clone size: many; J gene: TRBJ1-5; D gene: TRBD1; V gene: TRBV7-2; CDR3 DNA: TGTGCCAGCAGCCCTTCCGGGACAGCAGGACAGCCCCAGCATTTT; CDR3 protein: CASSPSGTAGQPQHF
clone size: many; J gene: TRBJ2-3; D gene: -; V gene: TRBV18; CDR3 DNA: TGTGCCAGCTCACCAGGGGTAGTCACACGGTCGACGCAGTATTTT; CDR3 protein: CASSPGVVTRSTQYF
clone size: many; J gene: TRBJ2-7; D gene: TRBD1; V gene: TRBV29-1; CDR3 DNA: TGCAGCGTTGGGACAGGGGGAGCCTACGAGCAGTACTTC; CDR3 protein: CSVGTGGAYEQYF
clone size: many; J gene: TRBJ2-2; D gene: -; V gene: TRBV5-1; CDR3 DNA: TGCGCCAGCAGCTTGAGCGGGTTAACCGGGGAGCTGTTTTTT; CDR3 protein: CASSLSGLTGELFF
clone size: many; J gene: TRBJ2-3; D gene: TRBD1; V gene: TRBV23-1; CDR3 DNA: TGCGCCAGCGGGGACAGGGGTGACACAGATACGCAGTATTTT; CDR3 protein: CASGDRGDTDTQYF
clone size: few; J gene: TRBJ1-2; D gene: -; V gene: TRBV20-1; CDR3 DNA: TGCAGTGCTAGAGATAGGGGAGAGGGCTACACCTTC; CDR3 protein: CSARDRGEGYTF
clone size: few; J gene: TRBJ2-2; D gene: -; V gene: TRBV7-6; CDR3 DNA: TGTGCCAGCAGCTTACCCCTTCCGAACACCGGGGAGCTGTTTTTT; CDR3 protein: CASSLPLPNTGELFF
clone size: many; J gene: TRBJ2-3; D gene: TRBD2; V gene: TRBV9; CDR3 DNA: TGTGCCAGCAGCGGAAGCGGGAGATTAGATACGCAGTATTTT; CDR3 protein: CASSGSGRLDTQYF
clone size: -; J gene: TRBJ2-1; D gene: TRBD2; V gene: TRBV5-4; CDR3 DNA: TGTGCCAGCAGCTCGGTAGCGGGAGGGCCTTTCAATGAGCAGTTCTTC; CDR3 protein: CASSSVAGGPFNEQFF
clone size: -; J gene: TRBJ1-4; D gene: TRBD1; V gene: TRBV7-2; CDR3 DNA: TGTGCCAGCAGCTTGCGACAGGGATCTAATGAAAAACTGTTTTTT; CDR3 protein: CASSLRQGSNEKLFF
clone size: few; J gene: TRBJ1-4; D gene: TRBD1; V gene: TRBV7-9; CDR3 DNA: TGTGCCAGCAGCTCGACAGGGGGCGGAGAAAAACTGTTTTTT; CDR3 protein: CASSSTGGGEKLFF
clone size: many; J gene: TRBJ1-5; D gene: -; V gene: TRBV6-6; CDR3 DNA: TGTGCCAGCAGTTACAAGAGGGAACGCAATCAGCCCCAGCATTTT; CDR3 protein: CASSYKRERNQPQHF
clone size: many; J gene: TRBJ2-7; D gene: TRBD2; V gene: TRBV6-2/TRBV6-3; CDR3 DNA: TGTGCCAGCAGTTCCCGGGACTACCCCGTGGGAGCGCAGTACTTC; CDR3 protein: CASSSRDYPVGAQYF
clone size: few; J gene: TRBJ2-7; D gene: TRBD1; V gene: TRBV5-1; CDR3 DNA: TGCGCCAGCTATGCGGACAGGGAAAACGAGCAGTACTTC; CDR3 protein: CASYADRENEQYF
clone size: -; J gene: TRBJ2-7; D gene: -; V gene: TRBV5-4; CDR3 DNA: TGTGCCAGCAGCCCCCGGACGGGGACCGGGAACGAGCAGTACTTC; CDR3 protein: CASSPRTGTGNEQYF
clone size: many; J gene: TRBJ2-7; D gene: -; V gene: TRBV11-2; CDR3 DNA: TGTGCCAGCAGCCTGACATTTAGCTCCTACGAGCAGTACTTC; CDR3 protein: CASSLTFSSYEQYF
clone size: many; J gene: TRBJ2-3; D gene: -; V gene: TRBV2; CDR3 DNA: TGTGCCAGCAGTGAAGCGGGGCGGGTTTCGCAGTATTTT; CDR3 protein: CASSEAGRVSQYF
clone size: many; J gene: TRBJ1-2; D gene: -; V gene: TRBV28; CDR3 DNA: TGTGCCGGGGGACGGTTTAACTATGGCTACACCTTC; CDR3 protein: CAGGRFNYGYTF
clone size: many; J gene: TRBJ1-5; D gene: -; V gene: TRBV18; CDR3 DNA: TGTGCCAGCTCACCGAATGGACCCGAAGGTCGTCAGCCCCAGCATTTT; CDR3 protein: CASSPNGPEGRQPQHF
clone size: many; J gene: TRBJ2-1; D gene: TRBD1; V gene: TRBV29-1; CDR3 DNA: TGCAGCGGCGCCGGGACAGTCCTTGGGCAGTTCTTC; CDR3 protein: CSGAGTVLGQFF
clone size: many; J gene: TRBJ2-3; D gene: -; V gene: TRBV7-2; CDR3 DNA: TGTGCCAGCAGCGGACGAACTAGGACTAGCACAGATACGCAGTATTTT; CDR3 protein: CASSGRTRTSTDTQYF
clone size: few; J gene: TRBJ2-7; D gene: TRBD1; V gene: TRBV2; CDR3 DNA: TGTGCCAGCAGTGACGACAGGGCCTCCTACGAGCAGTACTTC; CDR3 protein: CASSDDRASYEQYF
clone size: few; J gene: TRBJ1-4; D gene: TRBD1; V gene: TRBV19; CDR3 DNA: TGTGCCAGTAGGAGACAGGGGGGAGATGAAAAACTGTTTTTT; CDR3 protein: CASRRQGGDEKLFF
clone size: many; J gene: TRBJ2-3; D gene: TRBD2; V gene: TRBV20-1; CDR3 DNA: TGCAGTGCAGGGGGACTAGCGGGCACAGATACGCAGTATTTT; CDR3 protein: CSAGGLAGTDTQYF
clone size: -; J gene: TRBJ2-3; D gene: -; V gene: TRBV20-1; CDR3 DNA: TGCAGTGCTAGAGACCTAGGACTAACCGGAGGAGATACGCAGTATTTT; CDR3 protein: CSARDLGLTGGDTQYF
clone size: many; J gene: TRBJ2-7; D gene: TRBD1; V gene: TRBV29-1; CDR3 DNA: TGCAGCGGACGGGACAGGGGGCCCGAGCAGTACTTC; CDR3 protein: CSGRDRGPEQYF
clone size: many; J gene: TRBJ2-5; D gene: -; V gene: TRBV29-1; CDR3 DNA: TGCAGCGTTCTCCCCGGGACCCATTGGGGAGAGACCCAGTACTTC; CDR3 protein: CSVLPGTHWGETQYF